This T cell receptor (beta chain) was documented in a study of blood T cells in healthy people across ages. A second PCR of 7 to 11 cycles used a sample-barcoded 5' primer and a J-beta primer mix. MiXCR was run by TCRdb on the 5' RACE reads, yielding one entry per CDR3 protein. The data show 850,000 to 1,100,000 distinct CDR3 sequences, more than 30% seen once. The study's findings and limits: Researchers report that TCR beta diversity correlated strongly with naive T cell percentage. TCR beta diversity, measured per million T cells, fell in a roughly linear way with age.

This clonotype appeared a few times. What it binds is unknown. Deletions cut 4 bases from V and 1 base from J, with 14 bases between. CDR1 and CDR2 (germline): ENHRY, SYGVKD. The CDR3 covers 17 residues. The chain uses TRBV10-3 and TRBJ2-6, with D perhaps matching TRBD1 (6 bases). The TCR originated in a man younger than 30 in good health. Sequencing was performed on blood. The DNA for the CDR3 is TGTGCCATCAGTGGTGGGGGCTTCGGATCTGGGGCCAACGTCCTGACTTTC. This codes for CAISGGGFGSGANVLTF.